In this sample, the clone carrying this T cell receptor (beta chain) turned up many times. Its antigen is unknown. This sample is drawn from a study of T cells in Graves' hyperthyroidism and ophthalmopathy. The wider study: The initial diagnosis was the point when peripheral blood was collected, ahead of any treatment. Study-wide points: Median prediction lead before ophthalmopathy onset was 5.5 to 7 months with the model.

Using RNA transcripts as the source, TCR beta CDR3 regions were amplified. The HTBI primer set drove a first-round RT-PCR of the TCR CDR3. Via MiXCR, TCRdb re-called the multiplex PCR reads, giving one row per CDR3 protein. The table has 500,000 or so distinct CDR3 sequences, roughly 15% seen once. The CDR3 covers 16 residues. The ends were cut back, 4 bases at V and 7 bases at J, with 20 bases in the middle. Together with thyroid ultrasound, orbital computed tomography, serum thyroxine and TRAb, clinical symptoms were used for diagnoses. The J gene is TRBJ2-1, the V gene TRBV12-3 or TRBV12-4; D not resolved. The sample taken for sequencing was blood. The origin of this receptor is a woman aged 18-29 years with Graves' ophthalmopathy. The CDR3 spells CASSSTERPRRNEQFF. CDR3 sequence (DNA): TGTGCCAGCAGTTCTACCGAACGTCCCAGAAGGAATGAGCAGTTCTTC.